This T cell receptor beta chain appears in the sequencing data of a study of blood T cell repertoires in COVID-19. Authors' methods: Amplification of reference gene primers provided the estimated nucleated cell counts. Sequencing used immunoSEQ multiplex PCR; TCRdb keeps in-frame clones, though not all of them. The V and J calls and clone size come from that table; D and trimming were worked out from the DNA. Of 200,000 or so clones in the sample, 75% to 90% were seen once. The receptor's source is a man between 65 and 79 years old with active or convalescent COVID-19. Sequences were obtained from peripheral blood.

Written as DNA, the CDR3 is TGTGCCAGCAGTCGAAAACCGACTAGCGTGAAGACCCAGTACTTC. Translating it yields CASSRKPTSVKTQYF. The rearrangement links TRBV6-2 or TRBV6-3 to TRBJ2-5; 8 bases map to TRBD2. Losses at the gene ends were 5 bases for V and 6 bases for J; bases not matched to a gene: 11. The CDR3 has 15 amino acids. CDR1 and CDR2 (germline): MNHEY, SVGEGT.